This is a list of T cell receptor beta chains from one sample in a study of CXCR3-negative and CXCR3-positive naive CD8 T cells. Each CDR3 protein gets one entry in TCRdb, which reprocessed the 5' RACE reads and gives no DNA. The sample includes around 63,000 distinct CDR3 sequences. Sequenced sample: naive CXCR3+ CD8+ T cells from blood. These receptors all stem from a human donor in good health. Some clones in this sample may be carry-over from other donors' samples. Both conserved end residues are part of each CDR3.

cdr3_aa	j_call	v_call
CASSFRLAEFNEQFF	TRBJ2-1	TRBV7-9
CSARIRSSYEQYF	TRBJ2-7	TRBV20-1
CASSYGQGNEQFF	TRBJ2-1	TRBV5-4
CASSLTNNEQFF	TRBJ2-1	TRBV18
CASSFSSYEQYF	TRBJ2-7	TRBV27
CSARSRQGMNTEAFF	TRBJ1-1	TRBV20-1
CASSLMSVHEQFF	TRBJ2-1	TRBV5-6
CASPGAAGEKLFF	TRBJ1-4	TRBV23-1
CAISEPASGIADTQYF	TRBJ2-3	TRBV10-3
CATSSSRDDGYTF	TRBJ1-2	TRBV15